This TCR beta chain derives from a study of Ad26.COV2.S vaccination and SARS-CoV-2 variants. Background on the study: Trial arm assignment for the donor was COV1001 Ad26.COV2.S.

Only in-frame clones appear in the TCRdb table, and some are missing; sequencing was by immunoSEQ multiplex PCR. This sample yields about 320,000 clones, of which roughly 90% are seen a single time; 4.5% to 5.5% belongs to the top ten. The CDR3 is made up of 11 amino acids. Germline values: CDR1 SGHKS, CDR2 YYEKEE (reference sequence). V was clipped by 5 bases and J by 8 bases, with 10 bases between them. Treatment of the sample: about 20 received Ad26.COV2.S at low or high dose, single or two shots; 5 received placebo; per-sample allocation not given. Material that was analyzed had been drawn on day 63 after the first vaccine or placebo injection.

The sequencing used peripheral blood, collected in a trial of Ad26.COV2.S vaccine versus placebo. The sequence was collected from a person aged 18-65 years who received the Ad26.COV2.S COVID-19 vaccine or a placebo. V usage is TRBV5-5 and J usage is TRBJ1-1, with D uncertain. This CDR3 reads CASSGGFEAFF. The CDR3 nucleotides are TGTGCCAGCAGTGGCGGTTTCGAAGCTTTCTTT.